The clone carrying this TCR beta chain was counted a few times. Its antigen remains unknown. Germline V gives CDR1 LNHNV, CDR2 YYDKDF (reference sequence). There are 15 residues in the CDR3. V was cut by 3 bases and J by 0 bases, with 11 bases left in between. This specimen comes from a study of vaccination and CD4 T cells after COVID-19. On the study more broadly: Six male and four female convalescents took part, two of them Hispanic. Typically, post-vaccine samples were obtained a median roughly 75 days after dose two, within a range of 14 to 241. Overlapping peptides covering the spike proteins of SARS-CoV-2, HCoV-NL63, HCoV-OC43 and HCoV-229E were added to stimulate cells. Study-wide findings and caveats: The authors identified 304 of 307 vaccine-specific clones in convalescent patients as spike mono-reactive.

The Oncomine TCR Beta short-read assay was applied to DNA of cultured CD4+ T cells. MiXCR was run by TCRdb on the PCR reads, yielding one entry per CDR3 protein. Of about 12,000 distinct CDR3 sequences in the sample, 30% were seen once. Treatment of the sample: approximately nine-day PBMC culture with coronavirus spike peptide pools or control peptides (ViraFEST assay). This chain joins TRBV15 and TRBJ1-2; D unresolved. This TCR came from a human donor with COVID-19. The sequenced sample consisted of cultured CD4+ T cells from blood. The CDR3 nucleotides are TGTGCCACCAGCAGGGGAGGGAAAACTAACTATGGCTACACCTTC. It translates to CATSRGGKTNYGYTF.